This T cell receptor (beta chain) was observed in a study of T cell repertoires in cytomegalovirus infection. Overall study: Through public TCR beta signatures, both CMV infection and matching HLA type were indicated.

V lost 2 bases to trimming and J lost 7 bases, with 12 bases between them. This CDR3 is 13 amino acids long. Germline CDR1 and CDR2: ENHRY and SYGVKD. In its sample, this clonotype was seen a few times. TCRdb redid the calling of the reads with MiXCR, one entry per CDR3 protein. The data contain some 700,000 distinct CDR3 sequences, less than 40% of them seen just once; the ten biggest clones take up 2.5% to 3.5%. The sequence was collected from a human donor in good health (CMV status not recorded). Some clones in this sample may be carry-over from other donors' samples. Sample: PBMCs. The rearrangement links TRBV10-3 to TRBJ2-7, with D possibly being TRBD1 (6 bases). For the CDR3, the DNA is TGTGCCATCAGTGAGAAGTTAGGGGGAGAGCAGTACTTC. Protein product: CAISEKLGGEQYF.